This T cell receptor beta chain was captured in a study of T-cell memory formation after mild COVID-19. On the study more broadly: The study found TCR clusters largely donor specific. Study-wide findings and caveats: Pre-infection memory contained some responding clones, which suggested that cross-reactive memory had joined.

This clonotype was seen more than once but under ten times. Its specificity is not known. Trimming took off 1 base at V and 3 bases at J, with 6 bases between the two ends. Germline CDR1 SGHKS, CDR2 YYEKEE (reference sequence). There are 13 residues in the CDR3. TCRdb independently ran MiXCR on the 5' RACE reads; one entry per CDR3 protein. The profile shows a few hundred thousand distinct CDR3 sequences, over 25% of them singletons. This TCR was sampled from an adult woman who had mild COVID-19 (a few samples of this study predate the infection). Cell type and time point are not known. V and J are TRBV5-5 and TRBJ2-3; D ambiguous. The sequenced material came from PBMCs or a T cell subset sorted from them (not recorded which). The CDR3 coding sequence is TGTGCCAGCAGCTTGCCAGTTACAGATACGCAGTATTTT. It is translated as CASSLPVTDTQYF. The full variable domain, rest sourced from reference TRBV5-5 and TRBJ2-3, is DAGVTQSPTHLIKTRGQQVTLRCSPISGHKSVSWYQQVLGQGPQFIFQYYEKEERGRGNFPDRFSARQFPNYSSELNVNALLLGDSALYLCASSLPVTDTQYFGPGTRLTVL.